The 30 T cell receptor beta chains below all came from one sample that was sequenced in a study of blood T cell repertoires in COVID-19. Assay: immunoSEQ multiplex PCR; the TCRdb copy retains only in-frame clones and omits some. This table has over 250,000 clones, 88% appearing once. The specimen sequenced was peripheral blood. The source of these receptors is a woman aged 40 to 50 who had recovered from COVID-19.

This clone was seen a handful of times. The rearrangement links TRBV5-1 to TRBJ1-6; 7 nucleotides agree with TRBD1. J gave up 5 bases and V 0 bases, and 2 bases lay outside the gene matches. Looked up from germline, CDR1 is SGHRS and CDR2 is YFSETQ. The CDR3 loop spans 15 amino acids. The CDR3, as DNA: TGCGCCAGCAGCTTGGGGCAGGGGGATAATTCACCCCTCCACTTT. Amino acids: CASSLGQGDNSPLHF. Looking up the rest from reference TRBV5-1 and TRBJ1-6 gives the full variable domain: KAGVTQTPRYLIKTRGQQVTLSCSPISGHRSVSWYQQTPGQGLQFLFEYFSETQRNKGNFPGRFSGRQFSNSRSEMNVSTLELGDSALYLCASSLGQGDNSPLHFGNGTRLTVT.

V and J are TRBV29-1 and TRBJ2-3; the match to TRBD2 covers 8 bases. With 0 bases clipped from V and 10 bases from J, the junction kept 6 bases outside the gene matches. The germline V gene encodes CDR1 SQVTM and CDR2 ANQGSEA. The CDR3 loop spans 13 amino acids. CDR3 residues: CSVEDGTSHSQYF. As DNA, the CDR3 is TGCAGCGTTGAAGACGGGACTAGTCATTCGCAGTATTTT.

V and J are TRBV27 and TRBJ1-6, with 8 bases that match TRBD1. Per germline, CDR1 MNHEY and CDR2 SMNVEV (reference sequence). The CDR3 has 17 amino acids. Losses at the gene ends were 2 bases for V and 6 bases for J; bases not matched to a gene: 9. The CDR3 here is CASSLPGRGRGNSPLHF. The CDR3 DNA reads TGTGCCAGCAGTTTACCCGGCAGGGGGCGGGGTAATTCACCCCTCCACTTT.

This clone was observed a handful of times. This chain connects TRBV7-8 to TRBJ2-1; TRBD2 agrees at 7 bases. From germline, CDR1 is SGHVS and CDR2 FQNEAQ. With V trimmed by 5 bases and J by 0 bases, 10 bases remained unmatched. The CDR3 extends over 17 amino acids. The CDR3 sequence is CASSPLGTTSSYNEQFF. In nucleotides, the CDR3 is TGTGCCAGCAGCCCCCTAGGGACTACCAGCTCCTACAATGAGCAGTTCTTC. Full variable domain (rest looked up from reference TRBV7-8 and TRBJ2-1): GAGVSQSPRYKVAKRGQDVALRCDPISGHVSLFWYQQALGQGPEFLTYFQNEAQLDKSGLPSDRFFAERPEGSVSTLKIQRTQQEDSAVYLCASSPLGTTSSYNEQFFGPGTRLTVL.

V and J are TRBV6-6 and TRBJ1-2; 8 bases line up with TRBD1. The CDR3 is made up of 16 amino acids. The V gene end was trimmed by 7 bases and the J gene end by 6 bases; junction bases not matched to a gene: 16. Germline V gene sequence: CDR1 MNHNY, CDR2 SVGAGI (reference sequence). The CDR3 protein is CASTRAGGQGRDGYTF. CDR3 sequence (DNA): TGTGCCAGCACCCGGGCAGGGGGCCAAGGAAGGGATGGCTACACCTTC.

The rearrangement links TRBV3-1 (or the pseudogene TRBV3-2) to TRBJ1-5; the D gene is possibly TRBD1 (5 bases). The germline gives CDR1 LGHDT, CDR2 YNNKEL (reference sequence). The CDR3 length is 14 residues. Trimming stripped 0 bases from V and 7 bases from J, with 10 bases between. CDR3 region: CASSQEGRQQPQHF. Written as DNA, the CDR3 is TGTGCCAGCAGCCAAGAGGGGCGGCAGCAGCCCCAGCATTTT.

DNA for the CDR3: TGTGCCAGCAGCGTAGGGACTAGCGGCATGCAAGAGACCCAGTACTTC. Amino acids: CASSVGTSGMQETQYF. The chain has TRBV9 and TRBJ2-5; 10 bases align to TRBD2. V shed 0 bases and J 2 bases; nucleotides not matched to a gene: 4. This CDR3 has 16 residues. CDR1 is SGDLS and CDR2 is YYNGEE in the germline V gene.

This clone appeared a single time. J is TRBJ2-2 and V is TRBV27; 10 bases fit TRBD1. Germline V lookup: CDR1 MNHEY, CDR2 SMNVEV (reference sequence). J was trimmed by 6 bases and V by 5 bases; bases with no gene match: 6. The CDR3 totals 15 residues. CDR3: CASSAGTGVSGELFF. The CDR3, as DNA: TGTGCCAGCAGTGCCGGGACAGGGGTGTCCGGGGAGCTGTTTTTT.

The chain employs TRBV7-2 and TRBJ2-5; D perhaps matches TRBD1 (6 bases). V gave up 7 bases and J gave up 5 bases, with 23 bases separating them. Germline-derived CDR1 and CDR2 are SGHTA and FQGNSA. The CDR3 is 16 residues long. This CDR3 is CASTQGLGASGETQYF. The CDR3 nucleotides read TGTGCCAGCACCCAGGGGCTAGGGGCTAGTGGGGAGACCCAGTACTTC.

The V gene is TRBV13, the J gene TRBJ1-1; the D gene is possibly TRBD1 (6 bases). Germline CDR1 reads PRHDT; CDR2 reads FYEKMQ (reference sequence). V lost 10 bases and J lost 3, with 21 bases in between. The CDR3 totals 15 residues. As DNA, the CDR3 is TGTGCCACCAGGGGAGGGGGAACATGGGACACTGAAGCTTTCTTT. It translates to CATRGGGTWDTEAFF.

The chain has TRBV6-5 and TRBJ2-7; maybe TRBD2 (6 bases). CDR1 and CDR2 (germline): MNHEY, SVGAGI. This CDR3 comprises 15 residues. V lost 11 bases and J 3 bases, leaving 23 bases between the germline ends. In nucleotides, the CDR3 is TGTGCCCAATTGGAGGGCCCAAATAGGGGCTACGAGCAGTACGTC. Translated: CAQLEGPNRGYEQYV.

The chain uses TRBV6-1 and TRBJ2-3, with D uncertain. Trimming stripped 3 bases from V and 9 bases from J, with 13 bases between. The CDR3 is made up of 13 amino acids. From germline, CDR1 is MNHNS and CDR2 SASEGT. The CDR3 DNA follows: TGTGCCAGCAGTGACGAGAGGCTTCTAACGCAGTATTTT. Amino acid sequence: CASSDERLLTQYF.

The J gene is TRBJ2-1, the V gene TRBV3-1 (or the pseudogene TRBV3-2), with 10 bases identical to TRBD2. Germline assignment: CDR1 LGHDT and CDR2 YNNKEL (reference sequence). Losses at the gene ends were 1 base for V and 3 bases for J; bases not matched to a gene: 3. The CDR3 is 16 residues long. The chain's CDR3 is CASSQARTSGYNEQFF. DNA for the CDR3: TGTGCCAGCAGCCAAGCCCGGACTAGCGGCTACAATGAGCAGTTCTTC.

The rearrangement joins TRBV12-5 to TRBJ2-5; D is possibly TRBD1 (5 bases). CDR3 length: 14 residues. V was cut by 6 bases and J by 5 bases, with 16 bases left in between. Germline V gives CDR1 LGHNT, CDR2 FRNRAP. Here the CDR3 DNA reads TGTGCTAGTGGAGGACAAGCGTCCCCGGAGACCCAGTACTTC. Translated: CASGGQASPETQYF.

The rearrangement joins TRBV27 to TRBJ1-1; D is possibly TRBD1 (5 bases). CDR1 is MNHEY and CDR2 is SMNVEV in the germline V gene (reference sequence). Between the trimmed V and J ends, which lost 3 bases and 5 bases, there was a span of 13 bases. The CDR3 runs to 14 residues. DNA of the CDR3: TGTGCCAGCAGTTTCGCCGGGGGATGGACTGAAGCTTTCTTT. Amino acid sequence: CASSFAGGWTEAFF.

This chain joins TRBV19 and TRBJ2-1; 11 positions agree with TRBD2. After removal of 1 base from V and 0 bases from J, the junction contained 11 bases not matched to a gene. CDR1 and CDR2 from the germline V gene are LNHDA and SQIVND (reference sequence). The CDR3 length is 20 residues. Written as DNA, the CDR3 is TGTGCCAGTAGTATAGGGGGACTAGCGGTACCCCTGAGCTCCTACAATGAGCAGTTCTTC. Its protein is CASSIGGLAVPLSSYNEQFF. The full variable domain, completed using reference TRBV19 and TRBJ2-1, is DGGITQSPKYLFRKEGQNVTLSCEQNLNHDAMYWYRQDPGQGLRLIYYSQIVNDFQKGDIAEGYSVSREKKESFPLTVTSAQKNPTAFYLCASSIGGLAVPLSSYNEQFFGPGTRLTVL.

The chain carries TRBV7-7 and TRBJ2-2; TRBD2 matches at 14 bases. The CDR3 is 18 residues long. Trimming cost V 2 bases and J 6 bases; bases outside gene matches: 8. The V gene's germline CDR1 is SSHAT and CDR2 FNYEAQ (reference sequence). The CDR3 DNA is TGTGCCAGCAGCTTACCGACTAGCGGGAGGGGTCGGGCCGGGGAGCTGTTTTTT. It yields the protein CASSLPTSGRGRAGELFF.

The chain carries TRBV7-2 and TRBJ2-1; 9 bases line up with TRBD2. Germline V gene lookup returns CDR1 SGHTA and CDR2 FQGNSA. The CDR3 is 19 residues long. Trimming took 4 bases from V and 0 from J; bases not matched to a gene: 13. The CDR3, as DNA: TGTGCCAGCAGCTGGAGGAGACTAGCGGACCAGAGCTCCTACAATGAGCAGTTCTTC. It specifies CASSWRRLADQSSYNEQFF.

The CDR3 is CASSPGGGPYNEQFF. The CDR3 bases are TGCGCCAGCAGCCCCGGCGGGGGCCCCTACAATGAGCAGTTCTTC. The rearrangement links TRBV4-3 to TRBJ2-1; D is perhaps TRBD2 (7 bases). The V end was cut by 4 bases, the J end by 2 bases, with 12 bases between. This CDR3 has 15 amino acids. Germline V gene lookup returns CDR1 LGHNA and CDR2 YSLEER.

The CDR3 DNA follows: TGTGCCACCAGTGATTTGCAGGGTGGGAATCAGCCCCAGCATTTT. It yields the protein CATSDLQGGNQPQHF. V is TRBV24-1 and J is TRBJ1-5, with D possibly TRBD1 on 5 matching bases. The CDR3 contains 15 residues. The germline V gene has CDR1 KGHDR and CDR2 SFDVKD. V was cut by 0 bases and J by 4 bases, with 9 bases left in between.

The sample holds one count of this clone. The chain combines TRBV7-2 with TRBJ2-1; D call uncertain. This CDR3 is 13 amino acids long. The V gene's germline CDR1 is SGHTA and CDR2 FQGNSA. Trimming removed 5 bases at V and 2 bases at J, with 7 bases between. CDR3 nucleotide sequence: TGTGCCAGCAGCCGCGCAACCTACAATGAGCAGTTCTTC. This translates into CASSRATYNEQFF.

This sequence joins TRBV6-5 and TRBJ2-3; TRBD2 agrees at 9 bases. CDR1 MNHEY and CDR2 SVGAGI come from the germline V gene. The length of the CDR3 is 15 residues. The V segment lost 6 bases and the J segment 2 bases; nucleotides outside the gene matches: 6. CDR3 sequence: CASRGRTSATDTQYF. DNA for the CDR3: TGTGCCAGCAGGGGACGGACTAGCGCCACAGATACGCAGTATTTT.

The CDR3 reads CATGGRGTGELFF. DNA for the CDR3: TGTGCCACCGGGGGGAGAGGGACCGGGGAGCTGTTTTTT. The chain links TRBV25-1 to TRBJ2-2, with TRBD2 matching 7 bases. V dropped 10 bases and J dropped 5; count of bases not matched to a gene: 7. Germline V gene data show CDR1 as MGHDK and CDR2 as SYGVNS. The CDR3 loop spans 13 amino acids.

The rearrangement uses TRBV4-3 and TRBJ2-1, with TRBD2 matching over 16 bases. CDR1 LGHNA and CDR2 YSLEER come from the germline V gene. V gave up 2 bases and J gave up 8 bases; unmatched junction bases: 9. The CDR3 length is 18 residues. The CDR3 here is CASSQTPGTSGRGHEQFF. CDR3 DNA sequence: TGCGCCAGCAGCCAAACCCCCGGGACTAGCGGGAGGGGGCATGAGCAGTTCTTC.

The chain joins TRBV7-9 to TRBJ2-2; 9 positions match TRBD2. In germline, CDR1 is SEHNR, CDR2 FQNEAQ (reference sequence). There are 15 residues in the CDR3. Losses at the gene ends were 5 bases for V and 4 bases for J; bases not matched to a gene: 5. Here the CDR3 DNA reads TGTGCCAGCAGCCAGCGGGAGGCGGCCACCGGGGAGCTGTTTTTT. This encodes CASSQREAATGELFF.

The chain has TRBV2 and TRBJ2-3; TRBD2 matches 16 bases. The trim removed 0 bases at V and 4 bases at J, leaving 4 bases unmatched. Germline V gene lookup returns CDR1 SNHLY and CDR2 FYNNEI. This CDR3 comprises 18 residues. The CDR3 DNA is TGTGCCAGCAGTGAAGCGGGACTAGCGGGAGGGAGGGCAGATACGCAGTATTTT. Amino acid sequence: CASSEAGLAGGRADTQYF.

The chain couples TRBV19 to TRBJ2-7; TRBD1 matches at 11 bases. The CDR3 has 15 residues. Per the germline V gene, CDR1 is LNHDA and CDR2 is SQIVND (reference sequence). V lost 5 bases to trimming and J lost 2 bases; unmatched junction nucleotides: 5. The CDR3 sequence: CASSSGTGGAYEQYF. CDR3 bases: TGTGCCAGTAGTTCGGGGACAGGGGGGGCCTACGAGCAGTACTTC.

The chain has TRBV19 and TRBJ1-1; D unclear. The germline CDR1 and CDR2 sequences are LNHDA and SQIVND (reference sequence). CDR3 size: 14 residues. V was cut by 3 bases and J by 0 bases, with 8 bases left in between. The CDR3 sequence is CASSIRLVNTEAFF. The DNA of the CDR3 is TGTGCCAGTAGTATCCGCTTAGTGAACACTGAAGCTTTCTTT.

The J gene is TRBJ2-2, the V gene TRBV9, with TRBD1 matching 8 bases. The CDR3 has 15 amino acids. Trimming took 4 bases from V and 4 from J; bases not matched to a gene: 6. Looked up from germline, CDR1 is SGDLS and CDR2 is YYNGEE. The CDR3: CASSSTGVGTGELFF. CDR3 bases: TGTGCCAGCAGCTCGACAGGGGTCGGCACCGGGGAGCTGTTTTTT. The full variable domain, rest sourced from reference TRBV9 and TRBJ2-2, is DSGVTQTPKHLITATGQRVTLRCSPRSGDLSVYWYQQSLDQGLQFLIQYYNGEERAKGNILERFSAQQFPDLHSELNLSSLELGDSALYFCASSSTGVGTGELFFGEGSRLTVL.

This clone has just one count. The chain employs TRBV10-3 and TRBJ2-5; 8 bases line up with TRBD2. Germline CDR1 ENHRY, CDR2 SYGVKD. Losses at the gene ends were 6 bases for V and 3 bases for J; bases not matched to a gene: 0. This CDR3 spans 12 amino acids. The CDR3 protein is CAIRGLEETQYF. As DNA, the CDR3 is TGTGCCATCAGGGGACTAGAAGAGACCCAGTACTTC.